A selection of T cell receptor beta chains follows, all from one sample in a study of beta chain features in type 1 diabetes. Assay: immunoSEQ multiplex PCR; the TCRdb copy retains only in-frame clones and omits some. Of about 340,000 clones in the sample, approximately 10% were seen once. Material for sequencing was central memory CD4+ T cells from blood. The receptors stem from a man under 40 with type 1 diabetes. CDR3s include the opening cysteine and the closing phenylalanine or tryptophan. The order of the fields is V gene, D gene, CDR3 length, clone size, J gene, CDR3 protein, CDR3 DNA. D genes are given only for firm matches. A row's size may be missing; if present it is once, few, many or a size class.

>TRBV5-4|.|15|few|TRBJ2-7
CASSPGGGSSYEQYF
TGTGCCAGCAGCCCCGGGGGAGGAAGCTCCTACGAGCAGTACTTC
>TRBV4-1|.|16|.|TRBJ1-5
CASSPGQNPQWQPQHF
TGCGCCAGCAGCCCTGGACAGAACCCCCAATGGCAGCCCCAGCATTTT
>TRBV7-2|.|14|few|TRBJ2-5
CASSSQGGEETQYF
TGTGCCAGCAGTTCACAGGGAGGGGAGGAGACCCAGTACTTC
>TRBV9|.|14|few|TRBJ2-7
CASSYNRGPYEQYF
TGTGCCAGCAGTTACAATCGGGGACCGTACGAGCAGTACTTC
>TRBV2|.|13|few|TRBJ2-3
CATRARSTDTQYF
TGTGCCACCCGAGCCCGTAGCACAGATACGCAGTATTTT
>TRBV6-5|TRBD1|16|.|TRBJ1-3
CASSSSTGKRGNTIYF
TGTGCCAGCAGTTCCTCGACAGGGAAGCGTGGAAACACCATATATTTT
>TRBV4-3|TRBD2|16|few|TRBJ2-4
CASSLGLAGAGAIQYF
TGCGCCAGCAGCCTTGGACTAGCGGGGGCTGGGGCCATTCAGTACTTC
>TRBV9|TRBD1|15|.|TRBJ1-1
CASSATGTGFAEAFF
TGTGCCAGCAGCGCCACCGGGACAGGGTTCGCTGAAGCTTTCTTT
>TRBV19|TRBD1|17|.|TRBJ2-7
CASSTQEPGQGAYEQYF
TGTGCCAGTAGTACCCAGGAGCCGGGACAGGGAGCCTACGAGCAGTACTTC
>TRBV28|.|14|.|TRBJ2-7
CASSLGRVPYEQYF
TGTGCCAGCAGTTTGGGCAGGGTTCCCTACGAGCAGTACTTC
>TRBV5-1|.|13|.|TRBJ2-5
CASSPKGLETQYF
TGCGCCAGCAGCCCAAAGGGTTTAGAGACCCAGTACTTC
>TRBV5-1|.|13|.|TRBJ1-1
CASSLGGDTEAFF
TGCGCCAGCAGCTTGGGAGGGGACACTGAAGCTTTCTTT
>TRBV10-3|.|12|many|TRBJ1-5
CAISDSNQPQHF
TGTGCCATCAGTGACAGTAATCAGCCCCAGCATTTT
>TRBV7-2|TRBD2|16|.|TRBJ2-3
CASSSLAGVSTDTQYF
TGTGCCAGCAGCTCCCTCGCGGGGGTGAGCACAGATACGCAGTATTTT
>TRBV7-2|TRBD2|16|.|TRBJ2-3
CASSRGTSGGTDTQYF
TGTGCCAGCAGCCGGGGGACTAGCGGGGGCACAGATACGCAGTATTTT
>TRBV7-7|.|15|.|TRBJ2-5
CASSPGGTAQETQYF
TGTGCCAGCAGCCCCGGAGGGACAGCCCAAGAGACCCAGTACTTC
>TRBV4-3|.|16|.|TRBJ2-3
CASSQDRAGLTDTQYF
TGCGCCAGCAGCCAAGATAGGGCAGGGCTCACAGATACGCAGTATTTT
>TRBV2|.|15|.|TRBJ2-1
CASRESGAPNNEQFF
TGTGCCAGCAGAGAGTCAGGGGCCCCCAACAATGAGCAGTTCTTC
>TRBV6-6|TRBD1|15|.|TRBJ1-2
CASSDSGTGSYGYTF
TGTGCCAGCAGTGACTCCGGGACAGGGAGCTATGGCTACACCTTC
>TRBV6-5|.|14|few|TRBJ1-2
CASSYSRSGYGYTF
TGTGCCAGCAGTTACTCGAGATCCGGCTATGGCTACACCTTC
>TRBV10-2|.|11|many|TRBJ2-1
CASSDLGGQFF
TGCGCCAGCAGTGATCTGGGGGGGCAGTTCTTC
>TRBV30|TRBD2|16|few|TRBJ2-3
CAWSVGASGGTDTQYF
TGTGCCTGGAGTGTAGGGGCTAGCGGGGGCACAGATACGCAGTATTTT
>TRBV5-1|TRBD1|11|.|TRBJ2-5
CASSLDRVPYF
TGCGCCAGCAGCCTGGACAGGGTTCCGTACTTC
>TRBV5-8|.|14|few|TRBJ2-3
CASSSGAVTDTQYF
TGTGCCAGCAGCTCGGGTGCCGTCACAGATACGCAGTATTTT
>TRBV7-6|TRBD2|17|few|TRBJ2-3
CASSLESSPRLSGEQYF
TGTGCCAGCAGCTTAGAGTCGTCGCCCCGTCTCAGCGGGGAACAGTATTTT
>TRBV25-1|TRBD1|15|.|TRBJ2-3
CASSVQGAGEDTQYF
TGTGCCAGCAGCGTACAGGGGGCGGGAGAAGATACGCAGTATTTT
>TRBV9|.|14|few|TRBJ2-7
CASNHRGIGDEQYF
TGTGCCAGCAATCATCGGGGGATCGGTGACGAGCAGTACTTC
>TRBV15|TRBD2|17|few|TRBJ2-1
CATRETSGSWFYNEQFF
TGTGCCACCCGGGAGACTAGCGGTTCTTGGTTCTACAATGAGCAGTTCTTC
>TRBV27|TRBD1|14|.|TRBJ1-1
CATVRDRANTEAFF
TGTGCCACCGTCCGCGACAGGGCAAACACTGAAGCTTTCTTT
>TRBV5-6|.|17|.|TRBJ2-7
CASSLYGGFSFSYEQYF
TGTGCCAGCAGCTTGTATGGGGGCTTCTCCTTCTCCTACGAGCAGTACTTC
>TRBV11-2|.|12|.|TRBJ2-7
CASSYLTGEQYF
TGTGCCAGCAGCTATTTGACCGGCGAGCAGTACTTC
>TRBV29-1|.|12|.|TRBJ1-4
CSVERQSGKLFF
TGCAGCGTTGAGAGACAGTCTGGAAAACTGTTTTTT
>TRBV7-6|TRBD1|16|.|TRBJ1-1
CASSLLGQGVSTEAFF
TGTGCCAGCAGCTTACTAGGACAGGGGGTCAGTACTGAAGCTTTCTTT
>TRBV7-2|TRBD1|16|.|TRBJ1-2
CASSVQTGGASYGYTF
TGTGCCAGCAGCGTACAGACAGGGGGCGCTTCCTATGGCTACACCTTC
>TRBV10-3|.|12|.|TRBJ1-4
CAISREGEKLFF
TGTGCCATCAGCCGGGAAGGGGAAAAACTGTTTTTT
>TRBV5-1|.|16|few|TRBJ2-3
CASSSNSGGGTDTQYF
TGCGCCAGCAGCTCAAATTCGGGCGGGGGCACAGATACGCAGTATTTT
>TRBV28|.|14|few|TRBJ2-7
CASSSVLGRYEQYF
TGTGCCAGCAGTTCTGTTTTGGGGAGGTACGAGCAGTACTTC